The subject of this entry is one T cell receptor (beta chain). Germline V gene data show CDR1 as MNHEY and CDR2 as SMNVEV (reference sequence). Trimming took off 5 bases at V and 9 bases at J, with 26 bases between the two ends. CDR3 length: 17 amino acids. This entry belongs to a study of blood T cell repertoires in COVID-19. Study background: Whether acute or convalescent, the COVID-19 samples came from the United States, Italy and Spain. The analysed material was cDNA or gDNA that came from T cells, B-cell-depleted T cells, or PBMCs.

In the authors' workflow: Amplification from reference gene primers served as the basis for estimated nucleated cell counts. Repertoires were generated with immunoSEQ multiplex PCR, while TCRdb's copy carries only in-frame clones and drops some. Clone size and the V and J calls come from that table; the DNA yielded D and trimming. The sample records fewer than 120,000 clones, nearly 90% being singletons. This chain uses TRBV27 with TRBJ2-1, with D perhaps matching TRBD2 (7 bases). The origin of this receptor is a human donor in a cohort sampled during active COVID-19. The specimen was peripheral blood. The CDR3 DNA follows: TGTGCCAGCAGTCCCCACCCCGGAGGGGGAGGGCAGGCTGAGCAGTTCTTC. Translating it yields CASSPHPGGGGQAEQFF.